This TCR beta chain was sequenced for a study of T cells in Graves' hyperthyroidism and ophthalmopathy (dated by TCRdb to the late 2010s). Some background on the complete study: To identify TCR V-J signatures that set the groups apart, the researchers used a discovery cohort of 90 to 100 patients, made up of roughly 45 with Graves' ophthalmopathy and 55 to 65 with stable Graves' hyperthyroidism. Prospective prediction of ophthalmopathy was tested in an independent validation cohort consisting of under 20 hyperthyroidism patients and 15 to 17 patients who later progressed to ophthalmopathy. The roughly 100 discovery patients were randomly divided into training and test sets at a 7:3 ratio. In about 6 Graves' hyperthyroidism patients, the study also compared T-cell repertoires from thyroid tissue with T-cell repertoires from blood. Following sampling, methimazole starting at 30 mg daily was given to hyperthyroidism patients, and high-dose intravenous methylprednisolone was given to ophthalmopathy patients. The paper describes TCR Vbeta CDR3 sequencing of some 130 peripheral blood samples, made up of 43 ophthalmopathy patients, more than 70 hyperthyroidism patients and 17 progressor patients.

Broad study findings and their caveats: In validation, the model predicted progression to ophthalmopathy with around 71% sensitivity and 72% to 85% specificity, a median of around six months before onset. Ophthalmopathy was separated from stable hyperthyroidism by a 13 V-J signature model, with around 90% sensitivity and about 81% specificity obtained in cross-validation and 80%/75% obtained in testing. No statistical method was used to set the sample size in advance, and investigators knew the group allocation. Most expanded thyroid clonotypes (frequency above 0.001) were also found in blood, which suggests that blood repertoires may mirror thyroid immune responses.

Amplification of TCR beta CDR3 regions was carried out from RNA transcripts. A first-round RT-PCR of the TCR CDR3 used the HTBI primer set with the Qiagen OneStep RT-PCR kit. A second multiplex PCR round built the libraries, followed by size selection and purification. The libraries were sequenced on an Illumina HiSeq2000 using paired-end 100 bp reads. In the original analysis: Raw data were processed with SOAPnuke, discarding reads with adapters, uncalled bases, mean Phred below 15, or no exact constant-primer or identifier match. High-quality paired reads were merged with COPE v1.2.5, and unique nucleotide sequences were defined as clonotypes. MiTCR v1.1 was used to align the clonotypes against IMGT TRBV, TRBD and TRBJ reference segments. The analysis was restricted to V-J combinations with a frequency above 0.0001, which together covered over 99% of the repertoires. A TCS score was defined as the ratio of F50 (clonal expansion) to E x V (chaos), with BLOSUM62-based TCRdist applied between CDR3 peptides within each V-J. Welch's t-statistics and random forest reduced 450 to 600 V-J features to roughly 13, which were used in a naive Bayes classifier (R e1071). Thyroid-blood repertoire similarity was quantified with the Morisita-Horn index. TCRdb applied fastp at Q25 and MiXCR to the public reads, then kept only in-frame beta chains. Every CDR3 protein is listed once, alongside the most common genes and DNA of its rows. The V and J calls were determined by TCRdb, not by the authors. The table for this sample lists 480,000 or so distinct CDR3 sequences; around 43% of them were counted only once. 44% of the sample rests with the top ten.

Patients with uncontrolled infections, other autoimmune diseases, pregnancy or lactation were excluded. Diagnoses were based on clinical symptoms, serum thyroxine and TRAb, thyroid ultrasound and orbital computed tomography. Total RNA was extracted with Trizol reagent, and quality was checked on an Agilent 2100 Bioanalyzer. The germline V gene (reference sequence) supplies CDR1 DFQATT and CDR2 SNEGSKA. V trim: 5 bases; J trim: 0 bases; unmatched bases: 7. From cysteine to phenylalanine, the CDR3 is 14 amino acids long. Only the CDR3 DNA is retained, 42 bases long and in frame from the first base. This clonotype was found many times. Its cognate antigen has yet to be identified. No base quality values were provided; no much bigger clone lies one nucleotide off.

Sequenced sample: peripheral blood or thyroid tissue (not recorded which). This clonotype was sampled from an adult woman with Graves' disease, either hyperthyroidism or ophthalmopathy (not recorded which). Recombination connected TRBV20-1 to TRBJ2-7; 7 nucleotides in the junction match TRBD2. The DNA is as follows: TGCAGTGCTTTTTCTAGCGGTAGCTCCTACGAGCAGTACTTC. It translates as CSAFSSGSSYEQYF.